These 5 T cell receptor beta chains were sequenced from one sample in a study of T cells in Graves' hyperthyroidism and ophthalmopathy. Using RNA transcripts as the source, TCR beta CDR3 regions were amplified. An initial round of RT-PCR targeting the TCR CDR3 relied on the HTBI primer set. TCRdb used MiXCR to reprocess the multiplex PCR reads, holding one entry per CDR3 protein. The sample records about 400,000 distinct CDR3 sequences, 20% to 25% being singletons. Sample: blood. These receptors all come from a man in his fifties with Graves' hyperthyroidism.

This clonotype was seen only a few times. This sequence joins TRBV27 and TRBJ2-3; D might be TRBD1 or TRBD2, each matching 5 bases. Trimming shortened V by 2 bases and J by 7 bases, and 22 bases separated the two germline ends. The CDR3 consists of 17 residues. Germline CDR1 MNHEY, CDR2 SMNVEV (reference sequence). The CDR3 loop reads CASSLSPGTAEVNTQYF. The CDR3 nucleotides read TGTGCCAGCAGTTTAAGTCCCGGGACCGCGGAGGTGAATACGCAGTATTTT.

V usage is TRBV11-2 and J usage is TRBJ2-7; no clear D gene. Germline CDR1 and CDR2: SGHAT and FQNNGV. The CDR3 is 11 amino acids. The germline V and J ends were trimmed by 3 bases and 5 bases, with 5 bases remaining between them. The CDR3 is CASSLSHEQYF. The CDR3 bases are TGTGCCAGCAGCTTGAGCCACGAGCAGTACTTC.

This clonotype showed up just a few times. The J gene is TRBJ2-5, the V gene TRBV2; D is unclear. Trimming pared 0 bases from V and 1 base from J, leaving 9 bases between. Looked up from germline, CDR1 is SNHLY and CDR2 is FYNNEI. The CDR3 is made up of 15 amino acids. CDR3 amino acids: CASSEAGISQETQYF. The CDR3 nucleotides read TGTGCCAGCAGTGAAGCGGGAATCTCCCAAGAGACCCAGTACTTC.

A single count supports this clonotype. A much larger clonotype is one base distant, so this may be a read error. The chain has TRBV28 and TRBJ2-2, with 9 nucleotides matching TRBD1. This CDR3 spans 15 amino acids. Germline CDR1 MDHEN, CDR2 SYDVKM. CDR3 sequence (DNA): TGTGCCAGCATGAACAGGGGGCCTGGGGGCGGGAAGCTGTTTTTT. It yields the protein CASMNRGPGGGKLFF.

This clonotype was found many times. The chain couples TRBV5-1 to TRBJ2-1; 11 nucleotides match TRBD2. Germline V CDR1 and CDR2: SGHRS, YFSETQ. The V and J ends lost 5 bases and 6 bases, in that order; junction bases with no gene match: 10. CDR3 length: 16 amino acids. As DNA, the CDR3 is TGCGCCAGCAGTCCCTTACTAGCGGGAGCGGCCAATGAGCAGTTCTTC. It codes for CASSPLLAGAANEQFF. The full variable domain, completed using reference TRBV5-1 and TRBJ2-1, is KAGVTQTPRYLIKTRGQQVTLSCSPISGHRSVSWYQQTPGQGLQFLFEYFSETQRNKGNFPGRFSGRQFSNSRSEMNVSTLELGDSALYLCASSPLLAGAANEQFFGPGTRLTVL.